Included here is one T cell receptor (beta chain) sequence, with context. At one of its ends the junction is not consistent with the germline gene, which may arise from a read error. The entry originates in a study of blood T cell repertoires in COVID-19. Study as a whole: The United States, Italy and Spain were the sources of the acute and convalescent COVID-19 samples. The analysed material was cDNA or gDNA that came from T cells, B-cell-depleted T cells, or PBMCs.

Clones were read by immunoSEQ multiplex PCR, and TCRdb kept only the in-frame ones, dropping some. The profile shows some 210,000 clones, approximately 85% of them singletons. Germline values: CDR1 LNHDA, CDR2 SQIVND (reference sequence). The CDR3 runs 13 residues. The sequencing sample was made of peripheral blood. This rearrangement joins TRBV19 to TRBJ2-7, with 9 bases lining up with TRBD2. The clonotype originates from a woman in her seventies with active or convalescent COVID-19. CDR3 residues: CASSISSGAPTNF. The CDR3 nucleotides read TGTGCCAGTAGTATTTCTAGCGGGGCGCCCACGAACTTC.